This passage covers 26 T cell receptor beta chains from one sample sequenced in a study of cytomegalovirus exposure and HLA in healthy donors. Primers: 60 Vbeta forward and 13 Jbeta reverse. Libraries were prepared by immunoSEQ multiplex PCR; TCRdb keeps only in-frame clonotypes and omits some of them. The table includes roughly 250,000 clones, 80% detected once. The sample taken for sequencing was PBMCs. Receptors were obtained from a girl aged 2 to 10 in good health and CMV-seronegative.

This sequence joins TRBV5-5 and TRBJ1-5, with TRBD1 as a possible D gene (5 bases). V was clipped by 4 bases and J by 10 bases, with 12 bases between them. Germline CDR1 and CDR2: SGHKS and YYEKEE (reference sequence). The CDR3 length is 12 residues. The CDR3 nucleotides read TGTGCCAGCAGCCGCGGGGGGGGACCCCAGCATTTT. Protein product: CASSRGGGPQHF.

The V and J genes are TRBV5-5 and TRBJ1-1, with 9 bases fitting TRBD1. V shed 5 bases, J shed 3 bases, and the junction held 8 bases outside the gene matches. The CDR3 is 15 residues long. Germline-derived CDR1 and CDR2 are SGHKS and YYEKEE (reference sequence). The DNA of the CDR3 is TGTGCCAGCAGGCGTACAGGGGGCGCACACACTGAAGCTTTCTTT. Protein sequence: CASRRTGGAHTEAFF.

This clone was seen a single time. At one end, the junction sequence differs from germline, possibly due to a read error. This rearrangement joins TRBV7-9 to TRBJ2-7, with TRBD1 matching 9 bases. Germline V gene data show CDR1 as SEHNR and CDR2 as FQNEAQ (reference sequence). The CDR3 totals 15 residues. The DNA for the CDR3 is TGTTCCAGCAGCCGCCCGGGACAGGGTGCCTACGAGCAGTACTTC. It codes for CSSSRPGQGAYEQYF.

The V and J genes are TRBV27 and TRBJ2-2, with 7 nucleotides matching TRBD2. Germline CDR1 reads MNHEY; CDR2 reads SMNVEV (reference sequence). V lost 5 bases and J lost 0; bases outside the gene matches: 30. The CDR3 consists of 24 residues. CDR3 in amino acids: CASSRLRLPESWGGPTTNTGELFF. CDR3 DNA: TGTGCCAGCAGTCGCCTCCGATTACCCGAGAGTTGGGGGGGACCCACTACGAACACCGGGGAGCTGTTTTTT.

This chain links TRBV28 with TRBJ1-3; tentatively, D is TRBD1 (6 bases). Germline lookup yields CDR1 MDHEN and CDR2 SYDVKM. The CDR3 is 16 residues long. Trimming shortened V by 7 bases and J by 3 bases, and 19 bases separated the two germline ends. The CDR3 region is CASNHDGGAIGNTIYF. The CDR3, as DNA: TGTGCCAGCAACCACGATGGGGGGGCAATTGGAAACACCATATATTTT.

CDR3 nucleotides: TGTGCCAGCAACCCGACAGGGGGCTTGTACAATGAGCAGTTCTTC. Amino acids: CASNPTGGLYNEQFF. This sequence joins TRBV9 and TRBJ2-1; 10 bases map to TRBD1. V was pared by 6 bases and J by 4 bases, with 7 bases of the junction left unmatched. The CDR3 is made up of 15 amino acids. Germline CDR1 reads SGDLS; CDR2 reads YYNGEE. Drawing the rest from reference TRBV9 and TRBJ2-1, the complete variable domain is DSGVTQTPKHLITATGQRVTLRCSPRSGDLSVYWYQQSLDQGLQFLIQYYNGEERAKGNILERFSAQQFPDLHSELNLSSLELGDSALYFCASNPTGGLYNEQFFGPGTRLTVL.

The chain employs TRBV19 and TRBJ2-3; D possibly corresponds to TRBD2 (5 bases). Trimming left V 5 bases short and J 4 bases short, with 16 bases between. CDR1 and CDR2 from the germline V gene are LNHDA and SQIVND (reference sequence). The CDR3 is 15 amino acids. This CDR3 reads CASSPRDSEADTQYF. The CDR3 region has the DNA TGTGCCAGTAGTCCCCGGGATTCGGAGGCAGATACGCAGTATTTT.

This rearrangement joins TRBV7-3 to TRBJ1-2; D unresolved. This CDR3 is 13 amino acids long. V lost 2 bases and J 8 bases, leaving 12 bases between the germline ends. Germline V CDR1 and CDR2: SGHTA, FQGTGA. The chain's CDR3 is CASSLSGIDGYTF. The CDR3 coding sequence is TGTGCCAGCAGCTTATCGGGGATCGACGGCTACACCTTC.

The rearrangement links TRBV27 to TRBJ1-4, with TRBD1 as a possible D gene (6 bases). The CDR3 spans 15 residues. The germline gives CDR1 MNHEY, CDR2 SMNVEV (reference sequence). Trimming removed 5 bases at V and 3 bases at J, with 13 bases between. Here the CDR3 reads CASSLYRDPNEKLFF. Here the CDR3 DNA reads TGTGCCAGCAGTCTGTACAGGGACCCTAATGAAAAACTGTTTTTT.

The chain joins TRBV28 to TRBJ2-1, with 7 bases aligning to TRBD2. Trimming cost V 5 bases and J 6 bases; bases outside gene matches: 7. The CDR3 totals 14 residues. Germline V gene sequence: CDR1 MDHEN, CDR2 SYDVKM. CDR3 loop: CASSQGLVSNEQFF. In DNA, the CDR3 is TGTGCCAGCAGTCAAGGACTAGTAAGCAATGAGCAGTTCTTC.

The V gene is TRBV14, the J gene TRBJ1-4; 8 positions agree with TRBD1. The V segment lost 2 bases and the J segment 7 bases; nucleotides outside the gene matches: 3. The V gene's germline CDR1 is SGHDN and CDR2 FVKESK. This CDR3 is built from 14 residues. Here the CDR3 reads CASSQIGQGEKLFF. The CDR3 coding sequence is TGTGCCAGCAGCCAAATCGGACAGGGTGAAAAACTGTTTTTT.

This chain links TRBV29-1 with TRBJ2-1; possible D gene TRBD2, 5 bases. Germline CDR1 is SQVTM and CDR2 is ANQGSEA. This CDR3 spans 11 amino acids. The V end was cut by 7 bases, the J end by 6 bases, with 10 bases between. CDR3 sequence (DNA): TGCAGCGCCGGGGTTAGCAATGAGCAGTTCTTC. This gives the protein CSAGVSNEQFF.

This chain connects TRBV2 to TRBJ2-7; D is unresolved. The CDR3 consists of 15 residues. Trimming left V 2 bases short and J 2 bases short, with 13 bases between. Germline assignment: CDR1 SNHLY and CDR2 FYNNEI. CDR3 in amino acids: CASSESLDIPYEQYF. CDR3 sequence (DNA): TGTGCCAGCAGTGAAAGTCTTGACATACCCTACGAGCAGTACTTC.

The CDR3 DNA is TGTGCCAGCAGCTTGGAGCGTTGGGGGCAACGGAATCAGCCCCAGCATTTT. The encoded protein is CASSLERWGQRNQPQHF. The chain links TRBV5-4 to TRBJ1-5, with D perhaps TRBD1 (6 bases). V was clipped by 0 bases and J by 4 bases, with 17 bases between them. The germline V gene encodes CDR1 SGHNT and CDR2 YYREEE (reference sequence). This CDR3 is 17 amino acids long.

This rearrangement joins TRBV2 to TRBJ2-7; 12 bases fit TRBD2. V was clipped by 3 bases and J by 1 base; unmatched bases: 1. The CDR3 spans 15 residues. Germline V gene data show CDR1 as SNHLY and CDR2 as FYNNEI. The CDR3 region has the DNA TGTGCCAGCAGTGATGGACTAGCGGGATCCTACGAGCAGTACTTC. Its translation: CASSDGLAGSYEQYF.

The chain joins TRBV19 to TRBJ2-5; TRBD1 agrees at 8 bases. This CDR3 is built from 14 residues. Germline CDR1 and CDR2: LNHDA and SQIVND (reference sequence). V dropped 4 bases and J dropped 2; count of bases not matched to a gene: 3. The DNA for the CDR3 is TGTGCCAGTAGTAACAGGGGGAGGCAAGAGACCCAGTACTTC. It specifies CASSNRGRQETQYF. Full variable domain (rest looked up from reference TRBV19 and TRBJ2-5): DGGITQSPKYLFRKEGQNVTLSCEQNLNHDAMYWYRQDPGQGLRLIYYSQIVNDFQKGDIAEGYSVSREKKESFPLTVTSAQKNPTAFYLCASSNRGRQETQYFGPGTRLLVL.

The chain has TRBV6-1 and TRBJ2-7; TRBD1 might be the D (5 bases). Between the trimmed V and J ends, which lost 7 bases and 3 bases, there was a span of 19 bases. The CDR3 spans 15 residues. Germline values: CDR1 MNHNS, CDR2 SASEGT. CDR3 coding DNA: TGTGCCAGCACACGACAGCCCGATAACGACTACGAGCAGTACTTC. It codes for CASTRQPDNDYEQYF.

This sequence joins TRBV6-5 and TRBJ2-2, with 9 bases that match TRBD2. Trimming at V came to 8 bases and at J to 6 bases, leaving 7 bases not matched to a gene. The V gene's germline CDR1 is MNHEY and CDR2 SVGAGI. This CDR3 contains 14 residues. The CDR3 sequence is CASGERGASGELFF. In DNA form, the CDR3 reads TGTGCCAGCGGGGAGCGGGGGGCCTCCGGGGAGCTGTTTTTT.

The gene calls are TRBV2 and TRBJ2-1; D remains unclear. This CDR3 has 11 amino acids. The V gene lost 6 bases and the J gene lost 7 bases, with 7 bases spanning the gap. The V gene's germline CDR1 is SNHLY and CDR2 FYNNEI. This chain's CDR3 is CASSVRNEQFF. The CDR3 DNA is TGTGCCAGCAGCGTCAGGAATGAGCAGTTCTTC.

CDR3 in amino acids: CASSLQGNHEQYF. DNA of the CDR3: TGTGCCAGCAGTTTGCAGGGTAACCACGAGCAGTACTTC. V and J are TRBV27 and TRBJ2-7; TRBD1 might be the D (5 bases). V lost 3 bases and J 5 bases, leaving 11 bases between the germline ends. This CDR3 is built from 13 residues. CDR1 MNHEY and CDR2 SMNVEV come from the germline V gene (reference sequence).

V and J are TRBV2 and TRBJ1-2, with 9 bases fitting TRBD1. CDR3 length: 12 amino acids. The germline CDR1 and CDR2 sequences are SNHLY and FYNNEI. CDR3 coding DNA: TGTGCTCCGGGACAGGGCTTGTATGGCTACACCTTC. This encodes CAPGQGLYGYTF.

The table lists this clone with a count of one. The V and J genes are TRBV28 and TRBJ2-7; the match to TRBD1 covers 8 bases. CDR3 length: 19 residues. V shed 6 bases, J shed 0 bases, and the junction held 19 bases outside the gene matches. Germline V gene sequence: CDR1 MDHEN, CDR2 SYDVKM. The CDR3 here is CASRDGQGRAPIPSYEQYF. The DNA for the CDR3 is TGTGCCAGCAGGGACGGACAGGGTAGAGCGCCGATTCCCTCCTACGAGCAGTACTTC.

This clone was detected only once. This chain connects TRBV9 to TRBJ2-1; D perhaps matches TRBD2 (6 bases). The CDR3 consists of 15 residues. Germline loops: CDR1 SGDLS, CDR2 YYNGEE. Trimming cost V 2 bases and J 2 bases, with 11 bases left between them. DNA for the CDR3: TGTGCCAGCAGCGTTACGGGAGCAACCTACAATGAGCAGTTCTTC. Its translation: CASSVTGATYNEQFF.

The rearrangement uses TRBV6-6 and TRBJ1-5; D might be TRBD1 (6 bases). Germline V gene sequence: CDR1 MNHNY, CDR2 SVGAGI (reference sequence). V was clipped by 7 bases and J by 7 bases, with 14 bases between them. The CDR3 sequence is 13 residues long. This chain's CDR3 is CASNQRQEQPQHF. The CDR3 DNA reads TGTGCCAGCAACCAGCGACAGGAACAGCCCCAGCATTTT.

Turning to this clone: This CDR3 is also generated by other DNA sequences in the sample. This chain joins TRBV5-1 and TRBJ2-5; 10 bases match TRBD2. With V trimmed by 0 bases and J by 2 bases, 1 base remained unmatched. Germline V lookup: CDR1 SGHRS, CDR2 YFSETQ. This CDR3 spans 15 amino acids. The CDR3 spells CASSLVLAGQETQYF. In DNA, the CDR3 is TGCGCCAGCAGCTTGGTACTAGCGGGACAAGAGACCCAGTACTTC. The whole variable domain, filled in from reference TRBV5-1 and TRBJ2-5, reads KAGVTQTPRYLIKTRGQQVTLSCSPISGHRSVSWYQQTPGQGLQFLFEYFSETQRNKGNFPGRFSGRQFSNSRSEMNVSTLELGDSALYLCASSLVLAGQETQYFGPGTRLLVL.

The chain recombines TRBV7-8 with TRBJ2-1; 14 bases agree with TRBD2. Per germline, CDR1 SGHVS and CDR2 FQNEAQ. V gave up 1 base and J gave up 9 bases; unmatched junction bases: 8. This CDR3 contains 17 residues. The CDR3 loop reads CASSLEGRLAGGLEQFF. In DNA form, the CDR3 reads TGTGCCAGCAGCTTAGAAGGCCGACTAGCGGGGGGGCTTGAGCAGTTCTTC.